This TCR beta chain emerged from a study of T-cell reconstitution after alpha-beta-depleted transplantation in children. The table lists this clonotype with many counts. CDR3 length equals 15 residues. Germline-derived CDR1 and CDR2 are DFQATT and SNEGSKA (reference sequence). The V segment lost 3 bases and the J segment 6 bases; nucleotides outside the gene matches: 6. Unique molecular identifiers featured in how the TCRbeta library was prepared. TCRdb redid the calling of the PCR reads with MiXCR, one entry per CDR3 protein. The sample carries 40,000 to 55,000 distinct CDR3 sequences, around 9% recorded once.

The rearrangement joins TRBV20-1 to TRBJ2-2; 11 bases line up with TRBD2. The sample was PBMCs, mostly from graft donor cells, taken 60 days after TCRalphabeta/CD19-depleted stem cell transplant. The source is a male patient aged 2-9 years who had a stem cell transplant for chronic granulomatous disease, so the T cells may come from the graft donor. The CDR3 region is CSARWLAGGPGELFF. The CDR3 nucleotides are TGCAGTGCTAGGTGGCTAGCGGGAGGCCCCGGGGAGCTGTTTTTT.